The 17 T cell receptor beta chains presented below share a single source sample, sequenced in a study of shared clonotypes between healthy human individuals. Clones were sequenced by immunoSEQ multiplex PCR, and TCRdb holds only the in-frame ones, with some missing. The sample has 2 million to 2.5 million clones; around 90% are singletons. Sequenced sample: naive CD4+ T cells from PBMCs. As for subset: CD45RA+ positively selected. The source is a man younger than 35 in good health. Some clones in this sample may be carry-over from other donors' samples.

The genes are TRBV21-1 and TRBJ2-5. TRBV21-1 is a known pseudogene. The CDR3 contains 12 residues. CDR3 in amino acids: CASSKERETQYF. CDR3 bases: TGTGCCAGCAGCAAAGAAAGAGAGACCCAGTACTTC.

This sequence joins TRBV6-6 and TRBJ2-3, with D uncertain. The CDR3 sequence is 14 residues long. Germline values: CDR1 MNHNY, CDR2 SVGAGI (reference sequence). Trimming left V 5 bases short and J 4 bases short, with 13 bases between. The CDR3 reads CASSTVWGPDTQYF. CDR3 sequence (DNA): TGTGCCAGCAGTACTGTGTGGGGTCCAGATACGCAGTATTTT.

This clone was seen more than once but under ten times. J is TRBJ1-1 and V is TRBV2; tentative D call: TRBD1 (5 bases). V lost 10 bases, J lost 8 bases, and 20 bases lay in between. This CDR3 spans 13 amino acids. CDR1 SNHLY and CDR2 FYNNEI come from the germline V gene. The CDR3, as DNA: TGTGCCACCAAAAGAGAGATCAAGGGGGAAGCTTTCTTT. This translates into CATKREIKGEAFF.

The CDR3 nucleotides read TGTGCCAGCAGCTTTGAAACAGGGTGGATGAACACTGAAGCTTTCTTT. Protein product: CASSFETGWMNTEAFF. The chain joins TRBV11-2 to TRBJ1-1; D perhaps matches TRBD1 (6 bases). CDR1 is SGHAT and CDR2 is FQNNGV in the germline V gene. Between the trimmed V and J ends, which lost 3 bases and 0 bases, there was a span of 14 bases. CDR3 length equals 16 residues.

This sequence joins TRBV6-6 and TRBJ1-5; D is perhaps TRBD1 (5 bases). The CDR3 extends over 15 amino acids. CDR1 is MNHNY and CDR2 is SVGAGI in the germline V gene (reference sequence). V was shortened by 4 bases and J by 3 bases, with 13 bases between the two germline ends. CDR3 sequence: CASSSRGRANQPQHF. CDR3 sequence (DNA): TGTGCCAGCAGTTCCCGGGGGAGGGCCAATCAGCCCCAGCATTTT.

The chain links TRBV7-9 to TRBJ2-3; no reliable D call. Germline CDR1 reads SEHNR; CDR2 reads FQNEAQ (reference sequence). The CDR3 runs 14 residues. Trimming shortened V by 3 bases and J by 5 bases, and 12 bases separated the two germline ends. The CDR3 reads CASSFPVVIDTQYF. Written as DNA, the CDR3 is TGTGCCAGCAGCTTCCCCGTTGTGATAGATACGCAGTATTTT. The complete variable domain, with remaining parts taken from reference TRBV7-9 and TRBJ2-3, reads DTGVSQNPRHKITKRGQNVTFRCDPISEHNRLYWYRQTLGQGPEFLTYFQNEAQLEKSRLLSDRFSAERPKGSFSTLEIQRTEQGDSAMYLCASSFPVVIDTQYFGPGTRLTVL.

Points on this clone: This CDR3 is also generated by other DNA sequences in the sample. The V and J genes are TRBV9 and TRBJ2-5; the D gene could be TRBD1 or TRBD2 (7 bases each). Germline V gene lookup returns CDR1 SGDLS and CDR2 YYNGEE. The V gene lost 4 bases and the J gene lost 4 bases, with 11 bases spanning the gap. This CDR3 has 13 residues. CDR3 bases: TGTGCCAGCAGCCCAGGGGGGGGAGAGACCCAGTACTTC. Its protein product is CASSPGGGETQYF. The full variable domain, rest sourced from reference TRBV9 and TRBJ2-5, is DSGVTQTPKHLITATGQRVTLRCSPRSGDLSVYWYQQSLDQGLQFLIQYYNGEERAKGNILERFSAQQFPDLHSELNLSSLELGDSALYFCASSPGGGETQYFGPGTRLLVL.

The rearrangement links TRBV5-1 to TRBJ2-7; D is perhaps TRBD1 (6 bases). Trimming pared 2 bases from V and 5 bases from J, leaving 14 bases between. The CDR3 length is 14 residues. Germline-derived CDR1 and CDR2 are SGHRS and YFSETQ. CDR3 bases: TGCGCCAGCAGCTTATTCCCAGGGGCGAACGAGCAGTACTTC. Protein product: CASSLFPGANEQYF.

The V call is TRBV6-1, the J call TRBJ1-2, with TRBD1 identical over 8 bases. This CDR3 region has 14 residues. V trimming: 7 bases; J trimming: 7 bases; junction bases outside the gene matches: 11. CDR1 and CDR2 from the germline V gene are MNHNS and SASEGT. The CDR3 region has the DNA TGTGCCAGCAACCAGCTCAGGGGGCCGGGTGGCTACACCTTC. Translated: CASNQLRGPGGYTF.

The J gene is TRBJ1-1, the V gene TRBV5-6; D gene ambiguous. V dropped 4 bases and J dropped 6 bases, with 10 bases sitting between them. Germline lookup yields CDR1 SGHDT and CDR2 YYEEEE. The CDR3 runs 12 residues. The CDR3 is CASSRLSAEAFF. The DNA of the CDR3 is TGTGCCAGCAGCCGGTTGAGCGCTGAAGCTTTCTTT.

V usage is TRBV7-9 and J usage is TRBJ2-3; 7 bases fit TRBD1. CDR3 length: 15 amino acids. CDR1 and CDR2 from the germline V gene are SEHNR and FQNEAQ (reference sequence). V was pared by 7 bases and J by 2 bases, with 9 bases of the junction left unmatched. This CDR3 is CASNSGQLNTDTQYF. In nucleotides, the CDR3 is TGTGCCAGCAACTCGGGACAGCTGAACACAGATACGCAGTATTTT.

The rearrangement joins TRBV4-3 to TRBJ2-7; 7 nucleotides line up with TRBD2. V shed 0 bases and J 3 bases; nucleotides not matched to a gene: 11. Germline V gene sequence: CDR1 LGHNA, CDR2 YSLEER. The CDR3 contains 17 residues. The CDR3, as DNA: TGCGCCAGCAGCCAAGATGGATCGGGGGGATATGGCTACGAGCAGTACTTC. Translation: CASSQDGSGGYGYEQYF.

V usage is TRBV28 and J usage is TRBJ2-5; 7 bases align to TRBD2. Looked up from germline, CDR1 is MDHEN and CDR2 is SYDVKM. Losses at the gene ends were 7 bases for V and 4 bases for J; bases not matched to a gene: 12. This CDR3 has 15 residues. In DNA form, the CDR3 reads TGTGCCAGCACTCCCACGGCGGGAGTCCGAGAGACCCAGTACTTC. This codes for CASTPTAGVRETQYF.

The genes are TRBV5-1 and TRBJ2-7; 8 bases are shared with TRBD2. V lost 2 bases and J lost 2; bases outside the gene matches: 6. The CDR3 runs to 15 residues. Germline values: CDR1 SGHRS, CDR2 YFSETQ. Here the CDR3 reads CASSLSGLGAYEQYF. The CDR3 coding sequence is TGCGCCAGCAGCTTATCGGGACTAGGGGCCTACGAGCAGTACTTC.

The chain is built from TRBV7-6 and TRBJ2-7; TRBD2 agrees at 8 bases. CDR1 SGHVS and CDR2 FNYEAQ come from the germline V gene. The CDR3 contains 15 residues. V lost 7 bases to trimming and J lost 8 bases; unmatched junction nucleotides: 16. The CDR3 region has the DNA TGTGCCAGCACCTCTATCGACGGGACTAGTGTGAAGCAGTACTTC. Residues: CASTSIDGTSVKQYF. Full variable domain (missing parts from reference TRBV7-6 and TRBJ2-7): GAGVSQSPRYKVTKRGQDVALRCDPISGHVSLYWYRQALGQGPEFLTYFNYEAQQDKSGLPNDRFSAERPEGSISTLTIQRTEQRDSAMYRCASTSIDGTSVKQYFGPGTRLTVT.

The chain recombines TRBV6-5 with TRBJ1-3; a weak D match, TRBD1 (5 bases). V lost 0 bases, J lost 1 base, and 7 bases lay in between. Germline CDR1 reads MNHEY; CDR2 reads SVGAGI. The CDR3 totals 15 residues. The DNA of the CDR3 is TGTGCCAGCAGTTACTCGAAGGGGTCTGGAAACACCATATATTTT. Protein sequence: CASSYSKGSGNTIYF.

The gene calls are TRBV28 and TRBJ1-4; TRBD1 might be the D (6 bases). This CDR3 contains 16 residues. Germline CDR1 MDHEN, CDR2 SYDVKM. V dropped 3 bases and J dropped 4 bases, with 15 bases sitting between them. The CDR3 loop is CASSFVSGQYNEKLFF. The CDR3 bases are TGTGCCAGCAGTTTCGTTTCCGGACAGTATAATGAAAAACTGTTTTTT.